These 5 T cell receptor beta chains were sequenced from one sample in a study of T cell responses to AZD1222 COVID-19 vaccine. Produced via immunoSEQ multiplex PCR; TCRdb's table is partial and in-frame only. The table has roughly 140,000 clones, more than 90% seen once. The source material was peripheral blood, sampled 28 days after the second AZD1222 dose. Every receptor here comes from an adult who received the AZD1222 COVID-19 vaccine.

The J gene is TRBJ2-3, the V gene TRBV10-3; D is uncertain. The V end was cut by 6 bases, the J end by 2 bases, with 3 bases between. The CDR3 runs to 11 residues. Germline CDR1 ENHRY, CDR2 SYGVKD. CDR3 nucleotides: TGTGCCATCAGGGTCACAGATACGCAGTATTTT. It encodes CAIRVTDTQYF.

V usage is TRBV14 and J usage is TRBJ1-1, with TRBD1 matching 12 bases. V lost 4 bases and J lost 0; bases outside the gene matches: 3. The CDR3 runs 16 residues. CDR1 SGHDN and CDR2 FVKESK come from the germline V gene. DNA for the CDR3: TGTGCCAGCAGCCGATGGGACAGGGGGCTGAACACTGAAGCTTTCTTT. It encodes CASSRWDRGLNTEAFF.

The chain couples TRBV28 to TRBJ2-7; perhaps TRBD1 as D (6 bases). Germline V CDR1 and CDR2: MDHEN, SYDVKM. The CDR3 extends over 12 amino acids. V lost 5 bases and J 9 bases, leaving 14 bases between the germline ends. CDR3 bases: TGTGCCAGCAGTACCCGGACAGAACGGCAGTACTTC. It codes for CASSTRTERQYF.

This clone was observed a single time. Distinct nucleotide sequences in the sample also encode this CDR3. CDR3 nucleotides: TGTGCCAGCAGTTTATCGCCAAACACTGAAGCTTTCTTT. This codes for CASSLSPNTEAFF. The chain couples TRBV27 to TRBJ1-1; no firm D call. Trimming cost V 0 bases and J 2 bases, with 4 bases left between them. CDR3 length: 13 residues. Germline V gives CDR1 MNHEY, CDR2 SMNVEV (reference sequence).

V and J are TRBV10-1 and TRBJ2-1; 7 nucleotides align to TRBD2. J was trimmed by 6 bases and V by 2 bases; bases with no gene match: 7. This CDR3 has 15 residues. The germline gives CDR1 WNHNN, CDR2 SYGVQD (reference sequence). As DNA, the CDR3 is TGCGCCAGCAGTGAGAGGGTAGCGGGCCTCAATGAGCAGTTCTTC. Translating it yields CASSERVAGLNEQFF.